The following is a TCR beta chain sequence with its context. Its antigen remains unknown. The J segment lost 7 bases and the V segment lost 0 bases, leaving 6 bases of the junction unmatched. This CDR3 is 16 amino acids long. Germline values: CDR1 SGHTA, CDR2 FQGTGA. The data were obtained in a study of blood T cells in healthy people across ages. Broader study findings: The donors' CMV status was not determined, possibly confounding changes in expanded clonotypes.

Ranging in age from about 6 to 100, the donors were healthy Caucasian individuals from Russia. Each donor supplied about 9.6 milliliters of peripheral blood. The second PCR ran roughly 7 to 12 cycles with a sample-barcoded 5' primer and J-beta primers. Each CDR3 protein gets one entry after TCRdb re-called the 5' RACE reads with MiXCR. Here the sample spans about 1,800,000 distinct CDR3 sequences, roughly 27% being singletons. The gene calls are TRBV7-3 and TRBJ2-1; 10 bases align to TRBD2. Sequenced material: blood. The TCR originated in a woman aged 30 to 39 in good health. The CDR3 is CASSLTAGGAGNEQFF. The CDR3 DNA follows: TGTGCCAGCAGCTTAACAGCGGGGGGGGCGGGTAATGAGCAGTTCTTC.